Sequencing of this T cell receptor (beta chain) was carried out in a study of blood T cell repertoires in COVID-19. Study background: In each case, the material was cDNA or gDNA derived from T cells, B-cell-depleted T cells, or PBMCs.

In the original processing: Amplification of reference gene primers provided the estimated nucleated cell counts. Profiled with immunoSEQ multiplex PCR; TCRdb holds only in-frame clones, not every one. V and J calls and clone size follow that table, whereas D and trimming were derived from the DNA. The sample holds around 200,000 clones, 89% seen once. This clone was observed a handful of times. Losses at the gene ends were 4 bases for V and 2 bases for J; bases not matched to a gene: 7. The V gene's germline CDR1 is SGHTA and CDR2 FQGNSA. This CDR3 comprises 16 residues. This TCR derives from a man aged 40-55 years with acute or convalescent COVID-19. The rearrangement joins TRBV7-2 to TRBJ2-5, with 10 positions matching TRBD2. The sequenced sample consisted of peripheral blood. CDR3 bases: TGTGCCAGCAGCTCGCTAGCGGGGGCCTTGCAAGAGACCCAGTACTTC. Translated: CASSSLAGALQETQYF.